One TCR beta chain is described in this entry. The antigen is undetermined. J lost 6 bases, V lost 10 bases, and 9 bases had no gene match. The CDR3 spans 13 residues. Looked up from germline, CDR1 is ENHRY and CDR2 is SYGVKD. This specimen belongs to a study of cytomegalovirus exposure and HLA in healthy donors. Study-level results: In a later analysis, productive TCRs from donors in an Asian-associated ancestry cluster reportedly carried fewer N-insertions than the cohort mean. Per a prior analysis, the majority of TCR beta V segments were productive roughly 90% or roughly 30% of the time.

Primers included in the PCR were 60 Vbeta and 13 Jbeta primers. Sequenced by immunoSEQ multiplex PCR; TCRdb stores in-frame clones only, minus some. The sample shows about 180,000 clones, about 75% of them seen only once. Specimen: PBMCs. The origin of this receptor is a man in his forties in good health and CMV-seropositive. This sequence joins TRBV10-3 and TRBJ1-2; TRBD1 aligns across 9 bases. For the CDR3, the DNA is TGTGCCAGCAGCTCACAGGGGGCGGATGGCTACACCTTC. Translation: CASSSQGADGYTF.